This T cell receptor beta chain originates from a study of Graves' ophthalmopathy and Graves' hyperthyroidism. Transcripts of RNA were the source for amplifying TCR beta CDR3 regions. An initial RT-PCR round employing HTBI primers preceded a second-round multiplex PCR. TCRdb reanalysed the multiplex PCR reads using MiXCR and keeps one entry per CDR3 protein. This table has hundreds of thousands of distinct CDR3 sequences, about 21% appearing once. This clonotype was seen only a few times. Trimming pared 4 bases from V and 5 bases from J, leaving 11 bases between. Per germline, CDR1 LNHDA and CDR2 SQIVND (reference sequence). The CDR3 runs to 14 residues.

The sequenced material came from peripheral blood. This clonotype originated in a woman under 30 with stable Graves' hyperthyroidism. V is TRBV19 and J is TRBJ2-2; D is possibly TRBD1 (6 bases). CDR3 protein: CASSRGQLTGELFF. The CDR3 DNA is TGTGCCAGTAGTAGGGGGCAATTGACCGGGGAGCTGTTTTTT.